The 2 T cell receptor beta chains in this list originate from one sample, sequenced in a study of blood T cells in healthy people across ages. The use of a sample-barcoded 5' primer and a J-beta primer mix characterized a second PCR of roughly 6 to 12 cycles. TCRdb called the 5' RACE reads again in MiXCR, with one record for every CDR3 protein. The sample has about 680,000 distinct CDR3 sequences; 49% are singletons. Sample: blood. The receptors come from a woman aged 60 to 75 in good health.

The rearrangement uses TRBV6-2 or TRBV6-3 and TRBJ2-1, with D possibly matching TRBD2 (6 bases). Germline V gives CDR1 MNHEY, CDR2 SVGEGT. The CDR3 is 11 amino acids. Deletions cut 6 bases from V and 15 bases from J, with 15 bases between. CDR3 sequence reads: CASRTSSGTFF. In DNA, the CDR3 is TGTGCCAGCAGAACTAGCTCAGGGACGTTCTTC.

This clonotype was detected a few times. The chain has TRBV4-2 and TRBJ2-3; 8 nucleotides line up with TRBD1. This CDR3 contains 18 residues. Germline lookup yields CDR1 LGHNA and CDR2 YNFKEQ. With V trimmed by 2 bases and J by 4 bases, 14 bases remained unmatched. The CDR3 region has the DNA TGTGCCAGCAGCCAAAGGGGCAAGACAGGGGATGGGGCAGATACGCAGTATTTT. Translation gives CASSQRGKTGDGADTQYF.